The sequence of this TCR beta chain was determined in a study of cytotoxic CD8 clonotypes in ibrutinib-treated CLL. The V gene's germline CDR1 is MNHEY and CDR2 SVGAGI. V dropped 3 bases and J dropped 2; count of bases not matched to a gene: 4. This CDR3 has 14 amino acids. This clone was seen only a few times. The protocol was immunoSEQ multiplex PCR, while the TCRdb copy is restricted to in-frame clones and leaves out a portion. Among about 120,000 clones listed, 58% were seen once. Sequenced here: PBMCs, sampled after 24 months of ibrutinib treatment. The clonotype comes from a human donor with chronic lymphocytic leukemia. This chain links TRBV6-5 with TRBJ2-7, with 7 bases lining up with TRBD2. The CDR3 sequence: CASSYSSGAYEQYF. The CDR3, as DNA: TGTGCCAGCAGTTATTCGAGCGGGGCCTACGAGCAGTACTTC.